This entry features one T cell receptor (beta chain) sequence. This entry is derived from a study of blood T cell repertoires in COVID-19. Whole-study context: Sites across the United States, Italy and Spain contributed samples from acute and convalescent COVID-19. Sample material is recorded as cDNA or gDNA derived from T cells, B-cell-depleted T cells, or PBMCs.

In the original analysis: Nucleated cell number was recorded as an estimate derived from reference gene primer amplification. Sequencing used immunoSEQ multiplex PCR; TCRdb keeps in-frame clones, though not all of them. The DNA gave D and trimming, while V, J and clone size come from that table. The sample shows more than 95,000 clones, about 79% of them seen only once. The germline V gene encodes CDR1 DFQATT and CDR2 SNEGSKA (reference sequence). The CDR3 loop spans 14 amino acids. The V and J ends lost 3 bases and 4 bases respectively, with 13 bases between them. The rearrangement links TRBV20-1 to TRBJ2-1; the D gene is possibly TRBD2 (6 bases). The sequenced sample consisted of peripheral blood. The origin of this receptor is a man aged 40-55 years with active or convalescent COVID-19. As DNA, the CDR3 is TGCAGTGCTAGTAGACTAGTGGGATACAATGAGCAGTTCTTC. The encoded protein is CSASRLVGYNEQFF.